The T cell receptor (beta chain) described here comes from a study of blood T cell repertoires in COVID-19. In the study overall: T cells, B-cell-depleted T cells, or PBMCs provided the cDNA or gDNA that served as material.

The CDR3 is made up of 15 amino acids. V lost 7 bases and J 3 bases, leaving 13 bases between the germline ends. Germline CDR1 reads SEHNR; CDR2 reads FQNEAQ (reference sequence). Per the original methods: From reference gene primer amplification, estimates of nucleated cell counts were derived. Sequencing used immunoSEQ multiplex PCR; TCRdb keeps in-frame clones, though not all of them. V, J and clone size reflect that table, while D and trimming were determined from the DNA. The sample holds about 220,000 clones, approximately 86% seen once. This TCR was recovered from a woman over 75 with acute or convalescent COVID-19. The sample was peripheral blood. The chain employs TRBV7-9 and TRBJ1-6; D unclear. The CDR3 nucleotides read TGTGCCAGCACCTCTACCGGGAACTATAATTCACCCCTCCACTTT. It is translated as CASTSTGNYNSPLHF.